This T cell receptor beta chain emerged from a study of blood T cell repertoires in COVID-19. Measured with immunoSEQ multiplex PCR; TCRdb has only the in-frame clones, and not every one. The sample carries over 100,000 clones, roughly 81% recorded once. This clone occurred once. The clonotype comes from a man aged 40-55 years with acute or convalescent COVID-19. Sequenced sample: peripheral blood.

The CDR3 bases are TGTGCCAGCAGGCGGGGCTATACGGCCGGGGAGCTGTTTTTT. Protein: CASRRGYTAGELFF. This chain connects TRBV6-5 to TRBJ2-2; TRBD2 might be the D (6 bases). The V end lost 6 bases, the J end lost 6 bases, and 14 bases lay between the germline ends. The CDR3 runs 14 residues. Per the germline V gene, CDR1 is MNHEY and CDR2 is SVGAGI.